What follows describes a single TCR beta chain. Its antigen is not known. These data are taken from a study of T-cell memory formation after mild COVID-19. Study summary: The study found TCR clusters largely donor specific. Study-wide findings and caveats: Mostly located in CM and EM were contracting CD4+ clones, with contracting CD8+ clones located in EMRA. Specificity for SARS-CoV-2 was not confirmed among the second-wave clones peaking on day 37.

The CDR3 has 14 residues. V was trimmed by 2 bases and J by 3 bases, leaving 7 bases between them. CDR1 is SEHNR and CDR2 is FQNEAQ in the germline V gene (reference sequence). MiXCR was run by TCRdb on the 5' RACE reads, yielding one entry per CDR3 protein. Among 400,000 to 550,000 distinct CDR3 sequences listed, 20% to 30% were seen once. The clonotype originates from an adult woman who had mild COVID-19 (a few samples of this study predate the infection). Cell type and time point are not known. Sequencing was performed on PBMCs or a T cell subset sorted from them (not recorded which). The chain couples TRBV7-9 to TRBJ2-2; D not certain. The CDR3: CASSLSTYTGELFF. The CDR3 DNA reads as TGTGCCAGCAGCTTATCCACGTACACCGGGGAGCTGTTTTTT.